This T cell receptor beta chain appears in the sequencing data of a study of vaccination and CD4 T cells after COVID-19. Overall study context: Stimulation of the cells used overlapping spike peptide pools from SARS-CoV-2 and from the common cold coronaviruses HCoV-NL63, HCoV-OC43 and HCoV-229E.

Cultured CD4+ T cell DNA was sequenced using the Oncomine TCR Beta short-read assay. TCRdb passed the PCR reads through MiXCR, listing each CDR3 protein once. This sample has more than 9,000 distinct CDR3 sequences, with around 60% found just once. The CDR3 consists of 15 residues. The germline gives CDR1 LNHDA, CDR2 SQIVND (reference sequence). V was clipped by 7 bases and J by 2 bases, with 18 bases between them. Study-level findings and limits: Convalescent patients' median share of reactive clones seen only post-vaccination was about 87%. Post-vaccination reactive clonotypes (median roughly 40) did not differ significantly from post-infection (roughly 21).

Treatment here: approximately 9-day PBMC culture with coronavirus spike peptide pools or control peptides (ViraFEST assay). ViraFEST used peptide pools to expand antigen-specific T cells and subsequently sequenced their TCRs. To note about this clonotype: Its specificity is unknown.

The chain joins TRBV19 to TRBJ2-7; maybe TRBD1 (5 bases). The sequence derives from a human donor who had recovered from COVID-19. What was sequenced was CD4+ T cells from blood, cultured in vitro. The CDR3 DNA reads as TGTGCCAGTAAGAACCCGTCCGGACATCCCTACGAGCAGTACTTC. It encodes CASKNPSGHPYEQYF.